This T cell receptor beta chain is drawn from a study of cytomegalovirus exposure and HLA in healthy donors. General study points: In vitro data verified a few CMV-associated chains as specific for CMV antigens.

On this clone itself: The antigen remains unidentified.

From germline, CDR1 is ENHRY and CDR2 SYGVKD. The CDR3 totals 14 residues. Deletions cut 2 bases from V and 0 bases from J, with 6 bases between. The PCR had 60 Vbeta and 13 Jbeta primers. Assay used: immunoSEQ multiplex PCR; TCRdb lists only in-frame clones, some missing. This sample has 160,000 or so clones; 70% to 80% occur once, and the top ten carry more than 1.2%. The rearrangement links TRBV10-3 to TRBJ2-3; unclear D gene. The sequence derives from a male donor in good health and CMV-seronegative. Sequenced sample: PBMCs. CDR3 DNA: TGTGCCATCAGTGAGACAGAAAGCACAGATACGCAGTATTTT. It translates to CAISETESTDTQYF.